This T cell receptor (beta chain) was obtained from a study of vaccination and CD4 T cells after COVID-19. Background on the study: In the control cultures, a CEFX pool, an HIV-1 Nef pool, or no peptide was supplied.

The trim removed 7 bases at V and 3 bases at J, leaving 15 bases unmatched. The CDR3 sequence is 16 residues long. Germline V gives CDR1 MDHEN, CDR2 SYDVKM. Worth noting for this clonotype: What it binds is unknown.

Once obtained from cultured CD4+ T cells, the DNA was sequenced using the Oncomine TCR Beta short-read assay. Using its own MiXCR run on the PCR reads, TCRdb lists one record per CDR3 protein. The data hold over 10,000 distinct CDR3 sequences, with more than 70% observed a single time. Treatment noted: approximately 11-day PBMC culture with coronavirus spike peptide pools or control peptides (ViraFEST assay). About 1.9 million PBMCs went into each well for culture with approximately 9.4 IU/ml IL-2 and around 10 ug/ml peptide pools. Half the medium was replaced with fresh IL-2 medium on days 3 and 7.

What was sequenced was CD4+ T cells from blood, cultured in vitro. The receptor's source is a human donor who had recovered from COVID-19. The chain uses TRBV28 and TRBJ2-7; 7 bases match TRBD2. CDR3 in amino acids: CASKLRDYLSNYEQYF. DNA for the CDR3: TGTGCCAGCAAGCTACGGGACTATCTCTCAAACTACGAGCAGTACTTC.